These 24 T cell receptor beta chains were sequenced from one sample in a study of T cell repertoires in cytomegalovirus infection. Their antigens remain unidentified. TCRdb re-derived calls from the reads in MiXCR, one entry per CDR3 protein. The sample lists about 8,000 distinct CDR3 sequences, around 50% occurring once. The sequenced sample consisted of PBMCs, sequenced either directly or after in vitro stimulation (not recorded which). The receptors originated from a human donor in good health (CMV status not recorded). Some clones in this sample may be carry-over from other donors' samples.

The chain carries TRBV19 and TRBJ2-5, with D possibly being TRBD2 (6 bases). Germline V lookup: CDR1 LNHDA, CDR2 SQIVND (reference sequence). The V end was cut by 4 bases, the J end by 6 bases, with 21 bases between. The CDR3 totals 16 residues. This chain's CDR3 is CASSTPFPGGIKTQYF. CDR3 nucleotides: TGTGCCAGTAGTACTCCCTTCCCTGGAGGGATAAAGACCCAGTACTTC.

For this clonotype: A read error may produce the germline difference seen at one junction end. V and J are TRBV27 and TRBJ2-3; D remains ambiguous. The CDR3 loop spans 10 amino acids. Germline loops: CDR1 MNHEY, CDR2 SMNVEV (reference sequence). The CDR3 is CARQGEPHYF. The DNA for the CDR3 is TGTGCAAGGCAAGGAGAGCCGCATTATTTT.

This chain uses TRBV7-6 with TRBJ2-7, with no clear D. Germline V CDR1 and CDR2: SGHVS, FNYEAQ. V lost 1 base to trimming and J lost 4 bases, with 11 bases between them. The length of the CDR3 is 14 residues. This CDR3 reads CASSLGPASYEQYF. The CDR3 DNA sequence: TGTGCCAGCAGCTTAGGACCGGCTTCTTACGAGCAGTACTTC.

The J gene is TRBJ2-3, the V gene TRBV12-3 or TRBV12-4; D not certain. This CDR3 is 12 amino acids long. With 5 bases removed from V and 5 bases from J, the gap between germline ends came to 8 bases. For the CDR3, the DNA is TGTGCCAGCAGTCCCCCCGGAGATACGCAGTATTTT. As protein: CASSPPGDTQYF.

The chain links TRBV2 to TRBJ1-2, with unresolved D. The CDR3 loop spans 15 amino acids. Germline CDR1 reads SNHLY; CDR2 reads FYNNEI. Trimming stripped 7 bases from V and 8 bases from J, with 23 bases between. The CDR3 spells CASNASLSPWGGYTF. The CDR3 DNA sequence: TGTGCCAGCAATGCAAGCCTCTCCCCCTGGGGAGGCTACACCTTC. Using reference TRBV2 and TRBJ1-2 for the parts outside the CDR3, the full variable domain is EPEVTQTPSHQVTQMGQEVILRCVPISNHLYFYWYRQILGQKVEFLVSFYNNEISEKSEIFDDQFSVERPDGSNFTLKIRSTKLEDSAMYFCASNASLSPWGGYTFGSGTRLTVV.

J is TRBJ1-2 and V is TRBV14; 7 bases are shared with TRBD1. Germline V gene lookup returns CDR1 SGHDN and CDR2 FVKESK. V dropped 1 base and J dropped 6; count of bases not matched to a gene: 8. CDR3 length: 15 amino acids. In DNA form, the CDR3 reads TGTGCCAGCAGCCAAGGGGGTAAGGGGGCGAATGGCTACACCTTC. Amino acid sequence: CASSQGGKGANGYTF. The full variable domain, its missing parts supplied by reference TRBV14 and TRBJ1-2, is EAGVTQFPSHSVIEKGQTVTLRCDPISGHDNLYWYRRVMGKEIKFLLHFVKESKQDESGMPNNRFLAERTGGTYSTLKVQPAELEDSGVYFCASSQGGKGANGYTFGSGTRLTVV.

This chain uses TRBV7-4 with TRBJ2-6; a possible D gene is TRBD1 (6 bases). Germline V gives CDR1 SGHVT, CDR2 SQSDAQ. The CDR3 has 14 amino acids. CDR3 nucleotides: TGTGCTAAAACAGGGCGAGCTGGGGCCAACGTCCTGACTTTC. It specifies CAKTGRAGANVLTF.

This clonotype was counted many times. This chain connects TRBV4-1 to TRBJ2-1; maybe TRBD2 (6 bases). Trimming removed 8 bases from V and 0 bases from J, with 20 bases in between. The CDR3 length is 17 residues. Looked up from germline, CDR1 is MGHRA and CDR2 is YSYEKL. CDR3 nucleotides: TGCGCCAGCGGTGGATGGGACGGGAGAGACTCCTACAATGAGCAGTTCTTC. This encodes CASGGWDGRDSYNEQFF.

In regard to this clonotype: A read error is likely, as this CDR3 ends without the conserved phenylalanine or tryptophan. The chain recombines TRBV12-3 or TRBV12-4 with TRBJ1-1, with D possibly matching TRBD1 (5 bases). The CDR3 totals 16 residues. V gave up 6 bases and J gave up 4 bases, with 21 bases separating them. CDR3 in DNA: TGTGCCAGCAGCCCCAGGGTTTCCAAACAGTTCACTGAAGCTTTCTTG. Its protein is CASSPRVSKQFTEAFL.

This clonotype was observed once. The V call is TRBV7-9, the J call TRBJ1-6; no firm D call. V lost 3 bases to trimming and J lost 9 bases, with 12 bases between them. Per the germline V gene, CDR1 is SEHNR and CDR2 is FQNEAQ (reference sequence). The CDR3 has 14 residues. The chain's CDR3 is CASSLYKAVSPLHF. CDR3 bases: TGTGCCAGCAGCTTGTACAAAGCGGTTTCACCCCTCCACTTT. The full variable domain, completed using reference TRBV7-9 and TRBJ1-6, is DTGVSQNPRHKITKRGQNVTFRCDPISEHNRLYWYRQTLGQGPEFLTYFQNEAQLEKSRLLSDRFSAERPKGSFSTLEIQRTEQGDSAMYLCASSLYKAVSPLHFGNGTRLTVT.

This CDR3 reads CASSPGTAASGYTF. The CDR3 coding sequence is TGTGCCAGCAGCCCCGGGACAGCGGCCTCTGGCTACACCTTC. The V gene is TRBV7-3, the J gene TRBJ1-2, with 7 bases fitting TRBD1. The CDR3 loop spans 14 amino acids. The J segment lost 7 bases and the V segment lost 5 bases, leaving 10 bases of the junction unmatched. CDR1 is SGHTA and CDR2 is FQGTGA in the germline V gene.

For this clonotype: One junction end does not reproduce the germline sequence, and a read error may be involved. The rearrangement joins TRBV6-6 to TRBJ1-4, with 7 bases fitting TRBD1. The CDR3 consists of 18 residues. The germline V gene encodes CDR1 MNHNY and CDR2 SVGAGI (reference sequence). The DNA for the CDR3 is TGTGCCAGCAGTCCTGCCGGGACAGCTAGAAATCGGAATGAAAACCTGTTTTTT. Residues: CASSPAGTARNRNENLFF.

The V call is TRBV2, the J call TRBJ2-7, with no clear D. CDR1 and CDR2 from the germline V gene are SNHLY and FYNNEI. The length of the CDR3 is 16 residues. V lost 5 bases, J lost 4 bases, and 21 bases lay in between. The CDR3 protein is CASSSGELPHPYEQYF. CDR3 in DNA: TGTGCCAGCAGTTCCGGAGAGCTGCCCCATCCTTACGAGCAGTACTTC.

V gene TRBV11-2 combines with J gene TRBJ2-1; D unresolved. The CDR3 length is 14 residues. Between the trimmed V and J ends, which lost 0 bases and 14 bases, there was a span of 17 bases. Looked up from germline, CDR1 is SGHAT and CDR2 is FQNNGV. The CDR3 loop is CASSLEHSVQNEFF. CDR3 nucleotide sequence: TGTGCCAGCAGCTTAGAGCACAGCGTCCAAAATGAGTTCTTC.

V and J are TRBV29-1 and TRBJ2-7, with D perhaps matching TRBD1 (6 bases). The length of the CDR3 is 11 residues. Germline V gives CDR1 SQVTM, CDR2 ANQGSEA. With 7 bases removed from V and 3 bases from J, the gap between germline ends came to 10 bases. In DNA, the CDR3 is TGCAGCGCCGCGGACAGCTACGAGCAGTACTTC. This translates into CSAADSYEQYF.

Details on this clonotype: The junction and the germline gene differ at one end; a read error may be behind it. The rearrangement uses TRBV7-9 and TRBJ2-2; D perhaps matches TRBD2 (5 bases). The germline V gene encodes CDR1 SEHNR and CDR2 FQNEAQ (reference sequence). The CDR3 length is 14 residues. The CDR3 reads CASSWQGSTGELFF. CDR3 sequence (DNA): TGTGCCAGCAGCTGGCAAGGGAGCACCGGTGAGCTGTTTTTT.

The chain carries TRBV10-3 and TRBJ1-5, with TRBD1 matching over 7 bases. The length of the CDR3 is 20 residues. Germline lookup yields CDR1 ENHRY and CDR2 SYGVKD. The CDR3 DNA reads as TGTGACATAAGTGAGTCGGAACAGGGGAGTGACGAGACTAGCAATCAGCCCCAGCATTTT. Protein product: CDISESEQGSDETSNQPQHF.

V usage is TRBV6-5 and J usage is TRBJ1-6; 7 bases map to TRBD1. Germline CDR1 is MNHEY and CDR2 is SVGAGI. The V gene end was trimmed by 5 bases and the J gene end by 10 bases; junction bases not matched to a gene: 8. The CDR3 contains 14 residues. This CDR3 reads CASSAGGTHSPLHF. CDR3 in DNA: TGTGCCAGCAGTGCAGGGGGAACCCACTCACCCCTCCACTTT.

CDR3 amino acids: CASSQDFGFGETQYF. CDR3 nucleotides: TGTGCCAGCAGCCAAGACTTTGGATTTGGTGAGACCCAGTACTTC. The chain is built from TRBV3-1 and TRBJ2-5; D ambiguous. Germline CDR1 and CDR2: LGHDT and YNNKEL (reference sequence). Trimming took 0 bases from V and 5 from J, leaving 13 bases between them. This CDR3 contains 15 residues.

A few counts support this clonotype. The chain carries TRBV15 and TRBJ1-5, with unresolved D. The CDR3 runs 14 residues. Per germline, CDR1 LNHNV and CDR2 YYDKDF (reference sequence). Trimming cost V 8 bases and J 0 bases, with 11 bases left between them. The CDR3 spells CATFRRDSNQPQHF. The CDR3 DNA reads as TGTGCCACCTTCCGCCGTGATAGCAATCAGCCCCAGCATTTT.

The gene calls are TRBV27 and TRBJ2-1; 7 positions match TRBD2. With 5 bases clipped from V and 4 bases from J, the junction kept 14 bases outside the gene matches. Germline V gene sequence: CDR1 MNHEY, CDR2 SMNVEV (reference sequence). This CDR3 has 17 residues. This chain's CDR3 is CASSTPSLARPYNEQFF. Here the CDR3 DNA reads TGTGCCAGCAGTACCCCCTCACTAGCGAGGCCTTACAATGAGCAGTTCTTC.

As to this clonotype: An end of the junction does not agree with germline; a read error may underlie this. V gene TRBV7-9 combines with J gene TRBJ2-1; 7 nucleotides match TRBD1. Germline CDR1 reads SEHNR; CDR2 reads FQNEAQ (reference sequence). This CDR3 has 16 amino acids. CDR3 in DNA: TGTGCCAGCAGCTTCCGAGGTCAGGGGGATGGTGATGAGCAGTTATTC. Translating gives CASSFRGQGDGDEQLF.

J is TRBJ2-5 and V is TRBV9; 10 bases are shared with TRBD2. The CDR3 is 17 amino acids. Trimming took 0 bases from V and 4 from J; bases not matched to a gene: 9. Germline CDR1 reads SGDLS; CDR2 reads YYNGEE. CDR3 bases: TGTGCCAGCAGCGTAGAAGGAGCGGGAGGGTCGGGAGAGACCCAGTACTTC. Its translation is CASSVEGAGGSGETQYF. Complete variable domain (other parts from reference TRBV9 and TRBJ2-5): DSGVTQTPKHLITATGQRVTLRCSPRSGDLSVYWYQQSLDQGLQFLIQYYNGEERAKGNILERFSAQQFPDLHSELNLSSLELGDSALYFCASSVEGAGGSGETQYFGPGTRLLVL.

The J gene is TRBJ2-5, the V gene TRBV7-2, with D maybe TRBD2 (6 bases). CDR1 and CDR2 from the germline V gene are SGHTA and FQGNSA. V was cut by 2 bases and J by 7 bases, with 14 bases left in between. This CDR3 contains 14 residues. This chain's CDR3 is CASSLSRPEGTQYF. CDR3 DNA: TGTGCCAGCAGCTTAAGTCGGCCGGAGGGGACCCAGTACTTC.